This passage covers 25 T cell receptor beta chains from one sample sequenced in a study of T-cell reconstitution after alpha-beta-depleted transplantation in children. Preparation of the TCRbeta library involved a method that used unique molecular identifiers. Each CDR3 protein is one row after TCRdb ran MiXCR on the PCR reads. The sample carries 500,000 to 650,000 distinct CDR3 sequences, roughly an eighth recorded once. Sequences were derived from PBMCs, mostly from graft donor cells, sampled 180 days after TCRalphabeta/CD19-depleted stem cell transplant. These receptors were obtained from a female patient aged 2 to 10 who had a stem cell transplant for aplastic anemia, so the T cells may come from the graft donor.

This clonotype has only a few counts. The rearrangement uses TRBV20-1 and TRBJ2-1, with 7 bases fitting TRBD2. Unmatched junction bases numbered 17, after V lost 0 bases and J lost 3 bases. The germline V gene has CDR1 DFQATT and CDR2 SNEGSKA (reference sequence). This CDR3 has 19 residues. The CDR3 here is CSARDHEALAALFYNEQFF. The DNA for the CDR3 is TGCAGTGCTAGAGATCATGAGGCTCTAGCGGCCTTATTCTACAATGAGCAGTTCTTC.

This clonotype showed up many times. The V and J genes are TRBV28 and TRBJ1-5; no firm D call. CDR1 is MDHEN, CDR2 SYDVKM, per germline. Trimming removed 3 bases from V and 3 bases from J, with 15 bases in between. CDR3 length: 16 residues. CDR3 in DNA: TGTGCCAGCAGTTTGGATAGAGGGCCCCTCAATCAGCCCCAGCATTTT. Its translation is CASSLDRGPLNQPQHF.

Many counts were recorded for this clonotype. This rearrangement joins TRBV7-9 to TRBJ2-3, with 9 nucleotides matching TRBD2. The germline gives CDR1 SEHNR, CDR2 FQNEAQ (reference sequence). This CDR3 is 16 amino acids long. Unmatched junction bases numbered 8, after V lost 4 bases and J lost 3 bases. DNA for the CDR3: TGTGCCAGCAGCTCCCTAGCGGGATTCGAAACAGATACGCAGTATTTT. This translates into CASSSLAGFETDTQYF. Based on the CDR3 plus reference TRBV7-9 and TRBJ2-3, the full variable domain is DTGVSQNPRHKITKRGQNVTFRCDPISEHNRLYWYRQTLGQGPEFLTYFQNEAQLEKSRLLSDRFSAERPKGSFSTLEIQRTEQGDSAMYLCASSSLAGFETDTQYFGPGTRLTVL.

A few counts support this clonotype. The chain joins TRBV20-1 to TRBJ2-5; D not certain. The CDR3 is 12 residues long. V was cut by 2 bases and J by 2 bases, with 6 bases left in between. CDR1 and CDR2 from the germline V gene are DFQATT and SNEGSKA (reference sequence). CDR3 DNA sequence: TGCAGTGCTAGAACAGTACAAGAGACCCAGTACTTC. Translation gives CSARTVQETQYF.

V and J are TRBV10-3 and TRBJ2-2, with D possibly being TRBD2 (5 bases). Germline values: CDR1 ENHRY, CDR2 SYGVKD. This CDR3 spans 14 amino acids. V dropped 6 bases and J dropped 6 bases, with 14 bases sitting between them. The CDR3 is CAISLTRGPGELFF. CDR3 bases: TGTGCCATCAGCCTCACTCGAGGGCCCGGGGAGCTGTTTTTT.

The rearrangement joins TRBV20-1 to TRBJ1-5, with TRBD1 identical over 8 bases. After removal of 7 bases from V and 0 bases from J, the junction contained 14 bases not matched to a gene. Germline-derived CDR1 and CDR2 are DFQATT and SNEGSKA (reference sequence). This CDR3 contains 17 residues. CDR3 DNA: TGCAGTGTTCCAAACCGGGACAGGCTTTTTAGCAATCAGCCCCAGCATTTT. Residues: CSVPNRDRLFSNQPQHF.

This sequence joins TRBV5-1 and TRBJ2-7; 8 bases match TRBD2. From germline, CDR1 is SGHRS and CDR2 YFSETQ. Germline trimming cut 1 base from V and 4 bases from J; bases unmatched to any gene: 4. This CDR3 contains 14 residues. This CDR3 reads CASSLTSGRYEQYV. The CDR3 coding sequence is TGCGCCAGCAGCTTGACGAGCGGGAGATACGAGCAGTACGTC.

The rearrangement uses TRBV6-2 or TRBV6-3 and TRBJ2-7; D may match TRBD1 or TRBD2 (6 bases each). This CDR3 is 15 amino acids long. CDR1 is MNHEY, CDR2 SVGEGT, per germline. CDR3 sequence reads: CASRSKSVGGYGQYV. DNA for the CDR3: TGTGCCAGCAGGTCGAAGAGTGTGGGGGGCTACGGGCAGTACGTC.

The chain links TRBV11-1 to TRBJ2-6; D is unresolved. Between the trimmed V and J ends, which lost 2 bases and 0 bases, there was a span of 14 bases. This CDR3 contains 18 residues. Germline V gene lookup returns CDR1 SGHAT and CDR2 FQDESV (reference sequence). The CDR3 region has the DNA TGTGCCAGCAGCTTATATATTGGGCAGATCTCTGGGGCCAACGTCCTGACTTTC. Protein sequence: CASSLYIGQISGANVLTF.

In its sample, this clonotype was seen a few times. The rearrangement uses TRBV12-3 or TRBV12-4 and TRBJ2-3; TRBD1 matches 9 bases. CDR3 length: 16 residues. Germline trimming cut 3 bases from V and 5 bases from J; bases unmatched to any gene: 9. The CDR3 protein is CASSFGQGQVGDTQYF. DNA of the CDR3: TGTGCCAGCAGTTTTGGACAGGGGCAGGTGGGAGATACGCAGTATTTT.

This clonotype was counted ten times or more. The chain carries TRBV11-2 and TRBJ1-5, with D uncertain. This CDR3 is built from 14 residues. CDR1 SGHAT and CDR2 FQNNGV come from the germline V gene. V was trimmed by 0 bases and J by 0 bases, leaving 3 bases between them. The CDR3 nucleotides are TGTGCCAGCAGCTTAGATAGTAGCAATCAGCCCCAGCATTTT. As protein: CASSLDSSNQPQHF. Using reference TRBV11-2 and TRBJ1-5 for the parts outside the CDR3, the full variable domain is EAGVAQSPRYKIIEKRQSVAFWCNPISGHATLYWYQQILGQGPKLLIQFQNNGVVDDSQLPKDRFSAERLKGVDSTLKIQPAKLEDSAVYLCASSLDSSNQPQHFGDGTRLSIL.

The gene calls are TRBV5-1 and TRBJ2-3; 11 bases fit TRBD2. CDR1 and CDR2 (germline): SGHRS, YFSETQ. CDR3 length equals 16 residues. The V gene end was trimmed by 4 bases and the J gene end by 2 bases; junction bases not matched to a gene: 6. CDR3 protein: CASSQPTSGATDTQYF. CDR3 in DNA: TGCGCCAGCAGCCAACCGACTAGCGGGGCCACAGATACGCAGTATTTT. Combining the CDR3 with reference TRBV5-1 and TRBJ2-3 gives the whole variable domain KAGVTQTPRYLIKTRGQQVTLSCSPISGHRSVSWYQQTPGQGLQFLFEYFSETQRNKGNFPGRFSGRQFSNSRSEMNVSTLELGDSALYLCASSQPTSGATDTQYFGPGTRLTVL.

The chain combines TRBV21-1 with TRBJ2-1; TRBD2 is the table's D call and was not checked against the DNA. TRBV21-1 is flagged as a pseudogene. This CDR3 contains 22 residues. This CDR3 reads CASSKLGSKKIEIFKRYNEQFF. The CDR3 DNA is TGTGCCAGCAGCAAACTGGGGAGTAAAAAAATAGAGATTTTTAAAAGATACAATGAGCAGTTCTTC.

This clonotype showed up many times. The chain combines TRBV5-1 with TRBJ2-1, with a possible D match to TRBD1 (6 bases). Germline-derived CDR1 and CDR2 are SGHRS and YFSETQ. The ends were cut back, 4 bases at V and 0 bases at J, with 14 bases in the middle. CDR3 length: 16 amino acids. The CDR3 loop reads CASSLMTGSSYNEQFF. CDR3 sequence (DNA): TGCGCCAGCAGCCTCATGACAGGAAGCTCCTACAATGAGCAGTTCTTC.

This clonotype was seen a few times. For the CDR3, the DNA is TGTGCCAGCAGTTACTCGATCCCCGGGGAGCTGTTTTTT. Translated, it gives CASSYSIPGELFF. The chain combines TRBV6-5 with TRBJ2-2; D unclear. The length of the CDR3 is 13 residues. Germline V lookup: CDR1 MNHEY, CDR2 SVGAGI. V shed 0 bases and J shed 6 bases, with 5 bases lying between them.

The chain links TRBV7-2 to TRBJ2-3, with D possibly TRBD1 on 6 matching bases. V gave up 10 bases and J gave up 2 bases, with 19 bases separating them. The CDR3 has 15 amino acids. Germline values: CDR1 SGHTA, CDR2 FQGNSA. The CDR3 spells CAITVGGQPTDTQYF. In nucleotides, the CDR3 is TGTGCCATCACCGTAGGAGGACAGCCCACAGATACGCAGTATTTT.

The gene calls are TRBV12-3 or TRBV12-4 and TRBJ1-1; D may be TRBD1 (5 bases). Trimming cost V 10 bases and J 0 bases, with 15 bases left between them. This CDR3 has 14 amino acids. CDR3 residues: CANSPQGMNTEAFF. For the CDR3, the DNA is TGTGCCAACTCCCCCCAGGGAATGAACACTGAAGCTTTCTTT.

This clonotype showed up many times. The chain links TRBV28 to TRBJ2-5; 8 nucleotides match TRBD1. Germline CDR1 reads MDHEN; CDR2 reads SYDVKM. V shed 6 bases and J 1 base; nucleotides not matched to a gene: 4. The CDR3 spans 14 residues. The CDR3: CASSRGQVQETQYF. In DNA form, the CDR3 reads TGTGCCAGCAGCCGGGGACAGGTCCAAGAGACCCAGTACTTC.

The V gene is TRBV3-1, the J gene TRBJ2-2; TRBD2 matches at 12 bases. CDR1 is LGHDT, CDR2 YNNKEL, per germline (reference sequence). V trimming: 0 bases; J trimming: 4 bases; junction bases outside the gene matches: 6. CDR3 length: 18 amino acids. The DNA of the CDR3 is TGTGCCAGCAGCCAAGATGCCCTAGCGGGAGGGGTCACCGGGGAGCTGTTTTTT. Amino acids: CASSQDALAGGVTGELFF.

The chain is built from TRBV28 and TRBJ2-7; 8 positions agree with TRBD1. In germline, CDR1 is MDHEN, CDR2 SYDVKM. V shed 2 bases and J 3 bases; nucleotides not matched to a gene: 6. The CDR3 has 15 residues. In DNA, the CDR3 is TGTGCCAGCAGTTTAAGTGGGACAGGAGGCTACGAGCAGTACTTC. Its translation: CASSLSGTGGYEQYF.

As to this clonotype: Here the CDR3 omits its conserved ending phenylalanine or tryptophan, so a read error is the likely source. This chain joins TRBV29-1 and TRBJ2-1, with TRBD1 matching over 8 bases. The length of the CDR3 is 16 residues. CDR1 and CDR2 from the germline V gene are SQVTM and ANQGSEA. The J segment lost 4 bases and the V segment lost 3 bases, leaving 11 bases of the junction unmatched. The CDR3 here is CSVDGRQGRTYNEQFL. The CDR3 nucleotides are TGCAGCGTTGATGGGAGACAGGGGAGGACATACAATGAGCAGTTCTTG.

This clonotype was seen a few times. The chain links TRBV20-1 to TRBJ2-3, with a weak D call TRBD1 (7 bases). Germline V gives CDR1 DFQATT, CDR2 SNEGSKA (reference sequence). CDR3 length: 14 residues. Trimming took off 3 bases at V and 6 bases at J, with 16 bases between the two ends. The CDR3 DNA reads TGCAGTGCTAGTCAGGGAGGACAGGTGGATACGCAGTATTTT. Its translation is CSASQGGQVDTQYF.

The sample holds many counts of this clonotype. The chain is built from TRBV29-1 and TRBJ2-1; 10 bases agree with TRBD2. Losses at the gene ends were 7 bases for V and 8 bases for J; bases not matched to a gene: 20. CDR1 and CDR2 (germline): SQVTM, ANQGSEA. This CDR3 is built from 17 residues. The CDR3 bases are TGCAGCGCGAGTATCGAAAGGGGGCTAGCGGGAGCGCATGAGCAGTTCTTC. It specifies CSASIERGLAGAHEQFF.

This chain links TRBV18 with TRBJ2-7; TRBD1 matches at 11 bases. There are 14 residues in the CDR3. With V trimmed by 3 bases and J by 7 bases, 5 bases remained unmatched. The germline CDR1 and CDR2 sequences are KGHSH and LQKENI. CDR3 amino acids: CASSPGQGETEQYF. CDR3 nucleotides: TGTGCCAGCTCACCGGGACAGGGGGAAACGGAGCAGTACTTC.

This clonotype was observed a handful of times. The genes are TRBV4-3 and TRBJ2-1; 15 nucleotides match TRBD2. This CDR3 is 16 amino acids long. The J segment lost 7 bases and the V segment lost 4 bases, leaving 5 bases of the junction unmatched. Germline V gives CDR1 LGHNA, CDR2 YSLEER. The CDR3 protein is CASSPWTSGRGNEQFF. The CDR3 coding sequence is TGCGCCAGCAGCCCCTGGACTAGCGGGAGGGGGAATGAGCAGTTCTTC.